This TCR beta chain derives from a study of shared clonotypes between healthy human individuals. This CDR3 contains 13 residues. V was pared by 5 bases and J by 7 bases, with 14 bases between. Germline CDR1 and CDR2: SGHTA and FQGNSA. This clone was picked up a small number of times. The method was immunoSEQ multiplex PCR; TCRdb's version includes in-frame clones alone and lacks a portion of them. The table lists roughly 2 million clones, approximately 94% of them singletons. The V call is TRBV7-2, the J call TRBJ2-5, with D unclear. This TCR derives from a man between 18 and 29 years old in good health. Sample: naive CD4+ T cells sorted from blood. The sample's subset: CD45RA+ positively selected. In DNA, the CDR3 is TGTGCCAGCAGCCCACACAAGTCGGGGACCCAGTACTTC. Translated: CASSPHKSGTQYF. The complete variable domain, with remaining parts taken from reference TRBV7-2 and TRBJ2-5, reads GAGVSQSPSNKVTEKGKDVELRCDPISGHTALYWYRQSLGQGLEFLIYFQGNSAPDKSGLPSDRFSAERTGGSVSTLTIQRTQQEDSAVYLCASSPHKSGTQYFGPGTRLLVL.